Only a few counts were recorded for the clone carrying this T cell receptor (beta chain). With a far larger clone one base away, a read error is the likely cause. The TCR beta library used iRepertoire HTBI primers with Arm-PCR amplification of CDR3. In the study's own analysis: Overall, samples carried 62 TRBV and 14 TRBJ segments. TCRdb passed the multiplex PCR reads through MiXCR, listing each CDR3 protein once. Here the V and J calls rest on TCRdb's processing, not on the authors' analysis. The sample has roughly 320,000 distinct CDR3 sequences, approximately 16% seen once; the top ten hold roughly 29%. The sample comes from a study of regulatory T cells in long-lasting Graves disease. Time point reported: newly diagnosed GD, antithyroid drugs for less than 3 months. Making the TCR library involved RNA that had been extracted from PBMCs. Trimming at V came to 3 bases and at J to 11 bases, leaving 9 bases not matched to a gene. The germline V gene encodes CDR1 SGHAT and CDR2 FQDESV (reference sequence). The CDR3 loop spans 13 amino acids.

Separately, the same data were catalogued under a study of T cells in Graves' hyperthyroidism and ophthalmopathy. That publication notes: Researchers ran a first-round RT-PCR on the TCR CDR3 using the HTBI primer set. By a 13 V-J model, ophthalmopathy was set apart from stable hyperthyroidism.

The clonotype originates from a man in his forties with Graves disease. V is TRBV11-1 and J is TRBJ2-5; 7 bases fit TRBD2. The sample in question was peripheral blood mononuclear cells (PBMCs), obtained at new diagnosis, from a patient treated with antithyroid drugs. The CDR3 bases are TGTGCCAGCAGCTTTACGGGAGGCAATGAGCAGTACTTC. It codes for CASSFTGGNEQYF.